This T cell receptor (beta chain) was identified in a study of blood T cell repertoires in COVID-19. Profiling relied on immunoSEQ multiplex PCR, and the TCRdb table lists in-frame clones only, not all of them. Of 180,000 or so clones listed, almost 85% are singletons. CDR1 is ENHRY and CDR2 is SYGVKD in the germline V gene. The CDR3 consists of 18 residues. V shed 0 bases, J shed 4 bases, and the junction held 8 bases outside the gene matches. Those enrolled, adults aged roughly 18 to 100 years, came from some 23 US areas. In assigning cohorts, the study relied on participant-reported clinical history.

The chain uses TRBV10-3 and TRBJ2-2; 10 bases line up with TRBD1. This clonotype originated in a man in his forties or fifties who had recovered from COVID-19. Sequencing input: PBMCs or T cells enriched from blood (not recorded which). In DNA, the CDR3 is TGTGCCATCAGTGAGTCGGAAGGGGACAGGGGATCCACCGGGGAGCTGTTTTTT. Translated, it gives CAISESEGDRGSTGELFF.